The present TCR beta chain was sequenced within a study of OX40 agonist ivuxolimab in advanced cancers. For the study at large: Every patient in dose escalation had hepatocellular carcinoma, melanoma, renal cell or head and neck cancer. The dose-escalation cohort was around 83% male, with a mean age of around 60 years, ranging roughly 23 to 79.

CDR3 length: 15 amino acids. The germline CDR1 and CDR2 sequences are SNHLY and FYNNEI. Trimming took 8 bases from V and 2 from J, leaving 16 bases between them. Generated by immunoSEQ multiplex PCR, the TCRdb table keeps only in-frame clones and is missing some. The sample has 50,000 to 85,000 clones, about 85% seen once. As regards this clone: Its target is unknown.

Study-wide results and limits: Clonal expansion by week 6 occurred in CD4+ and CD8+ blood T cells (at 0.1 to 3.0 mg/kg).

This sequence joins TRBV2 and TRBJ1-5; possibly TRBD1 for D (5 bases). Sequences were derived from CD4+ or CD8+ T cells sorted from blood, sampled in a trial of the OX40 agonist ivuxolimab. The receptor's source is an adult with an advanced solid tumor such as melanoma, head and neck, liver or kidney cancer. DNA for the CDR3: TGTGCCAGCTGCCCCCAGGGTGCCGGCAATCAGCCCCAGCATTTT. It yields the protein CASCPQGAGNQPQHF.